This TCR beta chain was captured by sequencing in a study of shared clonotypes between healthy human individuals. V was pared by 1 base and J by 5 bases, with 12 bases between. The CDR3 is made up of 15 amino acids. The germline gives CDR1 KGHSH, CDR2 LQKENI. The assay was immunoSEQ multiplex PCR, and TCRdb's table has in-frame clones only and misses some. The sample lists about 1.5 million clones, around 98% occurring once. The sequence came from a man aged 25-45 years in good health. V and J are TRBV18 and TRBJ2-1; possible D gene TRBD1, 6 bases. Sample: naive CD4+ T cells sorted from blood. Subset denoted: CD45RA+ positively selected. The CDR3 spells CASSPRTGTNNEQFF. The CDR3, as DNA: TGTGCCAGCTCACCACGGACCGGGACAAACAATGAGCAGTTCTTC.